This TCR beta chain was sequenced in a study of regulatory T cells in long-lasting Graves disease. Across the study: Patients with new Graves' disease had used antithyroid drugs below 3 months.

Time point of the sample: newly diagnosed GD, antithyroid drugs for less than 3 months. The TCR library was prepared using RNA isolated from PBMCs. The study, taken as a whole, reports: Those with persistent disease had in common more public clonotypes (2,741) than new patients (about 970).

Combining iRepertoire HTBI primers with Arm-PCR of CDR3 regions, the authors built TCR beta libraries. TCRdb re-analysed the multiplex PCR reads in MiXCR, keeping a single row per CDR3 protein. The sample has about 530,000 distinct CDR3 sequences, 15% to 20% seen once. Per the germline V gene, CDR1 is SEHNR and CDR2 is FQNEAQ (reference sequence). V lost 8 bases and J 0 bases, leaving 26 bases between the germline ends. This CDR3 region has 20 residues. On this clonotype: Its antigen is currently unknown.

These data were also reused for a study on T cells in Graves' hyperthyroidism and ophthalmopathy.

The chain uses TRBV7-9 and TRBJ2-6; a possible D gene is TRBD2 (7 bases). This clonotype originated in a woman aged 40-65 years with Graves disease. Specimen: peripheral blood mononuclear cells (PBMCs), collected at new diagnosis, from a patient treated with antithyroid drugs. The CDR3 bases are TGTGCCAGCGGCCATTCGGGGGGCAGCCCCCCACTCTCTGGGGCCAACGTCCTGACTTTC. As protein: CASGHSGGSPPLSGANVLTF.